This T cell receptor beta chain stems from a study of cytomegalovirus exposure and HLA in healthy donors (dated by TCRdb to 2015 to 2018). Regarding the research as a whole: An earlier analysis of 587 of the donors reported about 300 Gb of sequence data and around 110 million unique TCR beta sequences obtained from about 179 million T cells. In the later analysis, no new phenotypic data were used to find candidate immune exposures; instead, reliance was placed on TCR beta sequences and their occurrence across donors. The study aimed to test whether cataloging public T cell receptors could reveal signatures of past pathogen exposure. Donor age, sex, ethnicity and CMV serostatus were compiled together with the repertoire data. A later analysis re-examined previously published TCR beta repertoires from more than 600 donors and added high-resolution HLA genotyping to investigate patterns of TCR occurrence. The study combined high-throughput TCR immunosequencing, statistical association of individual TCRs with disease status, and machine learning to predict cytomegalovirus infection status. HLA typing covered class I and class II loci at four-digit resolution. All discovery cohort repertoires had been generated using a single sequencing platform. The study profiled the T cell repertoires of under 700 subjects by immunosequencing and related them to cytomegalovirus serostatus. On average, over 200,000 unique TCR beta nucleotide sequences were sequenced per donor among more than 350 genotyped donors of the cohort, with roughly a sixth of those sequences being non-productive. Roughly 5 DR-DQ haplotypes were treated as single units for association and clustering because of strong linkage in the cohort. Of the roughly 400 genotyped donors, approximately 83% fell in the genetic ancestry cluster associated with self-reported Caucasian donors. To decide whether each TCR beta V gene segment behaved as functional or pseudogenic, an earlier analysis of some 600 of the donors relied on high-throughput TCR beta sequencing. In a later genetic analysis, genome-wide SNP genotypes for about 55% of the roughly 670 donors were used, and that subset was treated as a discovery cohort. Approximately 300 gigabases of sequencing data and approximately 91 million unique TCR sequences made up an early release that covered approximately 700 HLA-typed donors. Typing coverage differed by locus: A, B, C, DRB1 and DQB1 were typed in roughly 620-630 donors, DQA1 in 522, DPA1 in 600 to 610, and DPB1 in 400 to 490. Along with the approximately 650-subject first cohort, a separate validation cohort of over a hundred different subjects was used. Study-level results and caveats: When HLA alleles, especially DR and DQ, strongly co-occurred, attributing TCR associations to individual alleles was difficult. Across donors, most TCR sequences were observed very rarely, whereas some public TCRs were present in many individuals. According to a later analysis, parvovirus B19, influenza, CMV and Epstein-Barr virus appeared linked to several top co-occurrence clusters. The classifier was reported to diagnose cytomegalovirus status with high specificity and sensitivity in both the original and validation cohorts. In a later genetic analysis, fewer N-insertions in productive TCRs were reported among donors in an Asian-associated ancestry cluster than the roughly 640-donor mean. According to a later analysis, TCR association rates differed among HLA loci, with DRB1 alleles showing the most associated TCRs and HLA-C alleles showing the fewest. This cohort had only TCR beta chains sequenced, and the lack of alpha or paired-chain data limited which features could be detected. Sequencing depth was assumed to be roughly uniform across donors in the presence/absence analyses, though that assumption may not hold. Because HLA typing was missing for some donors at each locus, association tests included only the typed subset. A later analysis found that most CMV-associated TCR beta chains appeared HLA-restricted, with HLA associations seemingly driven largely by CMV exposure. A further reported finding was that TCR beta sequences accurately predicted the HLA-A and HLA-B alleles for most subjects in the first cohort. Broadly in line with IMGT annotations, most TCR beta V segments showed up in productive rearrangements about 87% or about 30% of the time in an earlier analysis of several hundred of the donors. A later analysis associated around 16,000 TCR beta sequences with specific HLA alleles at a false discovery rate of 0.05. CMV serostatus was the only immune exposure information available for the cohort. The sequencing pipeline was judged likely to have produced a cluster of highly shared sequence variants as a technical artifact. The earlier analysis of 587 of the donors excluded 15 to 20 rarely observed V segments, including chromosome 9 orphons, because counts were too low. It was suggested by the authors that the approach could potentially be generalized to other disease states and immunological phenotypes. A later analysis found that HLA-associated TCR beta chains were more clonally expanded and had lower generation probabilities than equally common non-associated chains. An association between a missense DCLRE1C variant and V-gene and J-gene trimming of TCR beta chains was found in a later genetic analysis and replicated in an independent cohort. Three of the identified cytomegalovirus-associated TCR beta chains were confirmed in vitro to be specific for cytomegalovirus antigens. The 87-base-pair reads could not distinguish some IMGT-functional V segments, including TRBV6-2 and TRBV6-3, so those segments were excluded. Linkage disequilibrium might explain the correlated functional status among segregating V segments, but an unknown experimental factor could not be excluded. A total of 164 TCR beta chains were listed by the study as associated with cytomegalovirus.

The cohort consisted of 600 or so healthy bone marrow donors. At the time of sampling, every cohort member was nominally healthy, though immune exposures that went unrecorded were likely present. The donor was CMV seronegative and belonged to the group of under 400 seronegative cohort members. Each donor provided a peripheral blood sample, and peripheral blood mononuclear cells were used for TCR beta sequencing. The Qiagen DNeasy Blood Extraction Kit was used to extract genomic DNA from the blood cell samples. V trim: 0 bases; J trim: 0 bases; unmatched bases: 2. Measured from the cysteine to the phenylalanine, the CDR3 is 15 residues long. Kept here is only the CDR3 DNA, which spans 45 bases and is read in frame from base 1. From a lookup of the germline V gene, CDR1 and CDR2 are SGHRS and YFSETQ. To note about this clone: Its target antigen remains unknown. The input lacks base qualities; no much larger clone sits a single base away.

Library preparation was by the immunoSEQ multiplex PCR assay. For the multiplex PCR, a mixture combining 60 forward primers for TCR Vbeta segments and 13 reverse primers for TCR Jbeta segments was used. A multiplex PCR assay on genomic DNA amplified the CDR3 region of rearranged TCR beta genes. The amplified TCR beta libraries were sequenced on the Illumina HiSeq System as 87-base-pair reads. On the authors' methods: Across the 600 to 700 repertoires, a later analysis counted 60 million to 90 million unique TCR beta chains, around 10 million of which were shared by at least two donors. To remove PCR and sequencing errors, raw reads were error-corrected and collapsed into unique sequences using a nearest-neighbor algorithm that merged closely related sequences. To assign V, D and J gene segments, CDR3 sequences were aligned to IMGT reference sequences. Each retained sequence needed at least a six-nucleotide match to both a V gene segment and a J gene segment. Rearrangements were called productive when the CDR3 lacked stop codons and stayed in frame with V and J; all others were non-productive. CDR3 was defined according to IMGT convention as the region running from the second conserved V-encoded cysteine to the conserved J-encoded phenylalanine. The earlier analysis of about 530 of the donors excluded any sequence lacking an unambiguous match to a single V gene segment. In an earlier analysis of about 590 of the donors, a V segment was called functional when productive rearrangements were above 56.7%, and segregating when the standard deviation between donors exceeded 5%. A statistical classification framework was developed to diagnose cytomegalovirus status using the catalog of TCR beta chain sequences. In a later analysis, TCR nucleotide sequences were compared against IMGT/GENE-DB human TR gene sequences so that V and J genes could be assigned. A later analysis assigned CDR3 sequences and most-parsimonious VDJ recombination scenarios with the TCRdist pipeline. In a later analysis, each TCR beta chain was defined by its CDR3 amino acid sequence together with its V-gene family, and reads without a unique V-gene family were excluded. As a way to deal with suspected cross-contamination and a sequencing artifact, a later analysis dropped 640 or so nucleotide sequences that were highly shared and had low generation probability. A later analysis calculated a clonal expansion index for each public chain from normalized within-repertoire ranks of inferred template counts. Generation probabilities in a later analysis came from a VDJ recombination model fitted to out-of-frame rearrangements, and those results were checked against IGoR. Hypergeometric tests were used in a later analysis to score TCR-TCR, TCR-HLA and TCR-CMV co-occurrence, with a repertoire-size bias correction applied to the TCR pairs. To estimate false discovery rates, a later analysis permuted the HLA or CMV assignments 20 times. A later analysis grouped co-occurring TCRs with DBSCAN, adding TCRdist sequence similarity when clustering within HLA-allele-positive subsets. Co-occurrence clustering excluded repertoires with fewer than 30,000 or more than 120,000 public chains, plus five with anomalous nucleotide sharing. TCRdb carries this immuneACCESS record with in-frame sequences only. Its versions omit some clonotypes, under half of them owing to an unresolved V gene in the studies checked, with the rest unexplained. D and trimming come from the DNA, and the V and J calls and clone size come from that table. Recorded for this sample are under 250,000 clones; around 78% of them occurred a single time. The ten largest make up about 1.9% of the sample.

The sample was PBMCs. The chain couples TRBV5-1 to TRBJ2-5, and TRBD2 matches 7 of the central bases. This TCR was recovered from a man aged 25 to 45 in good health and CMV-seronegative. The sequenced DNA is TGCGCCAGCAGCTTGGACGGGAGGTACCAAGAGACCCAGTACTTC. It translates to CASSLDGRYQETQYF.